Listed below are T cell receptor beta chains from one sample, sequenced in a study of T cells in Graves' hyperthyroidism and ophthalmopathy. TCRdb independently ran MiXCR on the multiplex PCR reads; one entry per CDR3 protein. The repertoire holds a few hundred thousand distinct CDR3 sequences, over 15% seen once, with over 50% in the top ten. The specimen was blood. Every receptor here comes from a woman aged 60-75 years with Graves' ophthalmopathy. Both conserved end residues are part of each CDR3. D genes are given only for firm matches. Size tells how often a clone was seen (once, few, many) or the class of an expanded clone, and some rows leave it out.

d_gene: -
abundance: many
j_gene: TRBJ2-1
v_gene: TRBV20-1
CDR3aa: CSAPGGSYNEQFF
CDR3nt: TGCAGTGCTCCTGGGGGATCCTACAATGAGCAGTTCTTC

d_gene: -
abundance: -
j_gene: TRBJ2-1
v_gene: TRBV5-8
CDR3aa: CASSLGGATYNEQFF
CDR3nt: TGTGCCAGCAGCTTAGGGGGGGCCACCTACAATGAGCAGTTCTTC

d_gene: -
abundance: many
j_gene: TRBJ1-2
v_gene: TRBV28
CDR3aa: CASSFGLGYTF
CDR3nt: TGTGCCAGCAGTTTTGGACTTGGCTACACCTTC

d_gene: -
abundance: many
j_gene: TRBJ2-1
v_gene: TRBV28
CDR3aa: CASRDTYNEQFF
CDR3nt: TGTGCCAGCCGGGACACCTACAATGAGCAGTTCTTC

d_gene: TRBD1
abundance: many
j_gene: TRBJ2-7
v_gene: TRBV7-2
CDR3aa: CASSFLTGNYEQYF
CDR3nt: TGTGCCAGCAGCTTCCTGACAGGGAACTACGAGCAGTACTTC

d_gene: TRBD2
abundance: -
j_gene: TRBJ2-5
v_gene: TRBV4-1
CDR3aa: CASSLLAGGKETQYF
CDR3nt: TGCGCCAGCAGCCTCTTAGCGGGGGGAAAAGAGACCCAGTACTTC

d_gene: -
abundance: many
j_gene: TRBJ1-1
v_gene: TRBV7-9
CDR3aa: CASRLIRGAPNTEAFF
CDR3nt: TGTGCCAGCAGACTGATACGGGGTGCACCGAACACTGAAGCTTTCTTT

d_gene: -
abundance: many
j_gene: TRBJ2-5
v_gene: TRBV11-2
CDR3aa: CASSLGTAAVQETQYF
CDR3nt: TGTGCCAGCAGCTTAGGGACTGCTGCCGTCCAAGAGACCCAGTACTTC

d_gene: -
abundance: -
j_gene: TRBJ2-3
v_gene: TRBV14
CDR3aa: CASSQGGGGATQYF
CDR3nt: TGTGCCAGCAGCCAAGGAGGAGGTGGGGCTACGCAGTATTTT

d_gene: -
abundance: -
j_gene: TRBJ2-7
v_gene: TRBV19
CDR3aa: CASSIAPEGGYEQYF
CDR3nt: TGTGCCAGTAGTATAGCCCCGGAAGGGGGCTACGAGCAGTACTTC

d_gene: -
abundance: many
j_gene: TRBJ1-4
v_gene: TRBV2
CDR3aa: CASKARPGEKLFF
CDR3nt: TGTGCCAGCAAGGCACGCCCTGGGGAAAAACTGTTTTTT

d_gene: TRBD1
abundance: few
j_gene: TRBJ2-4
v_gene: TRBV5-1
CDR3aa: CASSPRDRTGAIKNIQYF
CDR3nt: TGCGCCAGCAGCCCCCGAGACAGGACAGGGGCGATAAAAAACATTCAGTACTTC

d_gene: TRBD1
abundance: many
j_gene: TRBJ1-2
v_gene: TRBV2
CDR3aa: CASRGTGGVYGYTF
CDR3nt: TGTGCCAGCAGGGGGACAGGGGGCGTCTATGGCTACACCTTC

d_gene: TRBD1
abundance: -
j_gene: TRBJ1-2
v_gene: TRBV28
CDR3aa: CASSQSGQANGYTF
CDR3nt: TGTGCCAGCAGTCAATCGGGACAGGCGAATGGCTACACCTTC

d_gene: -
abundance: many
j_gene: TRBJ1-4
v_gene: TRBV3-1
CDR3aa: CASSQVSNEKLFF
CDR3nt: TGTGCCAGCAGCCAAGTTTCTAATGAAAAACTGTTTTTT

d_gene: -
abundance: many
j_gene: TRBJ2-2
v_gene: TRBV28
CDR3aa: CASSLWNTGELFF
CDR3nt: TGTGCCAGCAGTTTGTGGAACACCGGGGAGCTGTTTTTT

d_gene: -
abundance: -
j_gene: TRBJ1-2
v_gene: TRBV7-8
CDR3aa: CASSLARGGLDGYTF
CDR3nt: TGTGCCAGCAGCTTAGCGAGAGGGGGATTGGATGGCTACACCTTC

d_gene: TRBD2
abundance: many
j_gene: TRBJ2-7
v_gene: TRBV7-2
CDR3aa: CASSLMTSGEQYF
CDR3nt: TGTGCCAGCAGCTTAATGACTAGCGGGGAGCAGTACTTC

d_gene: TRBD2
abundance: -
j_gene: TRBJ2-1
v_gene: TRBV11-1
CDR3aa: CASRRGLAGNNEQFF
CDR3nt: TGTGCCAGCAGACGGGGACTAGCGGGGAACAATGAGCAGTTCTTC

d_gene: TRBD2
abundance: -
j_gene: TRBJ2-7
v_gene: TRBV4-3
CDR3aa: CASSQGRQSGTSGSVRYEQYF
CDR3nt: TGCGCCAGCAGCCAAGGGCGGCAGTCCGGGACTAGCGGGAGTGTAAGGTACGAGCAGTACTTC

d_gene: TRBD2
abundance: many
j_gene: TRBJ2-7
v_gene: TRBV7-2
CDR3aa: CASSFLTSGYYEQYF
CDR3nt: TGTGCCAGCAGCTTTTTGACTAGCGGTTACTACGAGCAGTACTTC

d_gene: TRBD1
abundance: many
j_gene: TRBJ2-7
v_gene: TRBV7-2
CDR3aa: CASSTGQGPYEQYF
CDR3nt: TGTGCCAGCAGCACGGGACAGGGTCCCTACGAGCAGTACTTC

d_gene: TRBD1
abundance: many
j_gene: TRBJ1-5
v_gene: TRBV27
CDR3aa: CASSLSRQGLQPQHF
CDR3nt: TGTGCCAGCAGTTTATCCCGACAGGGGCTTCAGCCCCAGCATTTT

d_gene: TRBD1
abundance: many
j_gene: TRBJ2-7
v_gene: TRBV20-1
CDR3aa: CSVKGQAYEQYF
CDR3nt: TGCAGTGTTAAAGGACAGGCCTACGAGCAGTACTTC

d_gene: TRBD1
abundance: many
j_gene: TRBJ1-1
v_gene: TRBV29-1
CDR3aa: CSVTWGTGTSEAFF
CDR3nt: TGCAGCGTTACCTGGGGGACAGGGACTTCTGAAGCTTTCTTT

d_gene: -
abundance: many
j_gene: TRBJ2-1
v_gene: TRBV5-1
CDR3aa: CASSNLGAGFEDEQFF
CDR3nt: TGCGCCAGCAGCAACCTCGGGGCAGGGTTTGAGGATGAGCAGTTCTTC